This is a list of T cell receptor beta chains from one sample in a study of sequential checkpoint blockade in melanoma. The table came from immunoSEQ multiplex PCR; TCRdb's copy has only in-frame clones and leaves some out. This repertoire shows approximately 2,300 clones, more than 20% found once; its top ten account for 14% to 15%. This sample comprised tumor tissue (inferred from file names), obtained from a patient given nivolumab and ipilimumab in sequence. The receptors originated from a human donor with melanoma. Each CDR3 is given with its conserved first and last residue. The D gene is left open where the match is weak. Clone size is given for some rows only: seen once, a few or many times, or a class if the clone is expanded.

CASKNGGFSGNTIYF | TGTGCCAGCAAGAATGGGGGTTTCTCTGGAAACACCATATATTTT | TRBJ1-3 | NA | TRBV6-8 | NA
CASSWDSNTGELFF | TGTGCCAGCAGCTGGGACTCGAACACCGGGGAGCTGTTTTTT | TRBJ2-2 | NA | TRBV11-3 | medium-sized
CASSSDEYRTDTQYF | TGTGCCAGCAGCTCGGACGAATATCGCACAGATACGCAGTATTTT | TRBJ2-3 | NA | TRBV11-3 | many
CASSWTVTNTGELFF | TGTGCCAGCAGTTGGACAGTTACGAACACCGGGGAGCTGTTTTTT | TRBJ2-2 | NA | TRBV6-8 | few
CASSRRDRVYEQYF | TGTGCCAGCAGCCGCCGGGACAGGGTCTACGAGCAGTACTTC | TRBJ2-7 | TRBD1 | TRBV11-3 | medium-sized
CASSLAAGRKTQYF | TGTGCCAGCAGCTTGGCGGCAGGGAGGAAGACCCAGTACTTC | TRBJ2-5 | NA | TRBV11-3 | medium-sized
CASSLEGQNYGYTF | TGCGCCAGCAGCTTGGAGGGACAGAACTATGGCTACACCTTC | TRBJ1-2 | TRBD1 | TRBV5-1 | few
CASRPRTSVYNEQFF | TGTGCCAGCAGACCTAGGACTAGCGTCTACAATGAGCAGTTCTTC | TRBJ2-1 | TRBD2 | TRBV6-8 | medium-sized
CASSVAGQGHGTQYF | TGTGCCAGCAGCGTCGCGGGACAGGGCCACGGGACCCAGTACTTC | TRBJ2-5 | TRBD1 | TRBV9 | medium-sized
CASRAAVNPWDEQFF | TGTGCCAGTAGAGCAGCGGTGAACCCCTGGGATGAGCAGTTCTTC | TRBJ2-1 | NA | TRBV19 | NA
CASSERRAGYSNQPQHF | TGTGCCAGTAGTGAACGCCGGGCAGGTTATAGCAATCAGCCCCAGCATTTT | TRBJ1-5 | NA | TRBV19 | NA
CASSLDVVRADTQYF | TGTGCCAGCAGCTTAGATGTAGTAAGGGCAGATACGCAGTATTTT | TRBJ2-3 | NA | TRBV11-3 | medium-sized
CASSQDPWTNPKETQYF | TGTGCCAGCAGCCAAGACCCTTGGACAAACCCAAAAGAGACCCAGTACTTC | TRBJ2-5 | NA | TRBV14 | NA
CASTSEAGPHSYEQYF | TGTGCCAGCACGTCCGAGGCAGGGCCACACTCCTACGAGCAGTACTTC | TRBJ2-7 | NA | TRBV9 | few
CASSDEGRSLGFF | TGCGCCAGCAGTGACGAGGGACGGTCTCTTGGCTTCTTC | TRBJ2-1 | NA | TRBV10-2 | NA
CATAFRTEPQETQYF | TGTGCCACCGCCTTCCGGACAGAGCCACAAGAGACCCAGTACTTC | TRBJ2-5 | NA | TRBV28 | few
CASSPDQLSGANVLTF | TGTGCCAGCAGCCCAGACCAGCTCTCTGGGGCCAACGTCCTGACTTTC | TRBJ2-6 | NA | TRBV11-3 | many
CASSLGTAQETQYF | TGCGCCAGCAGCCTCGGGACGGCCCAAGAGACCCAGTACTTC | TRBJ2-5 | NA | TRBV5-1 | NA
CASSVEGQDYNEQFF | TGTGCCAGCAGCGTAGAGGGACAGGACTACAATGAGCAGTTCTTC | TRBJ2-1 | TRBD1 | TRBV9 | medium-sized
CASSLPPSGSTDTQYF | TGTGCCAGCAGCTTACCCCCTAGCGGGAGCACAGATACGCAGTATTTT | TRBJ2-3 | TRBD2 | TRBV11-3 | medium-sized
CASSLDVSHNEQFF | TGTGCCAGCAGCTTAGACGTAAGCCACAATGAGCAGTTCTTC | TRBJ2-1 | NA | TRBV11-3 | few
CASTLDRGRLETQYF | TGTGCCAGCACCCTGGACAGGGGGCGCTTAGAGACCCAGTACTTC | TRBJ2-5 | TRBD1 | TRBV6-8 | NA